This entry is about one TCR beta chain. Each cell subset's genomic DNA was divided evenly among several immunoSEQ plates. Using immunoSEQ multiplex PCR, the repertoire was profiled, and TCRdb retains in-frame clones only, with some absent. The data show about 100,000 clones, approximately 70% seen once. The data are from a study of shared clonotypes between healthy human individuals. All donors were Caucasian adults living in Nashville, Tennessee. What CD8 memory combined were CD45RO+ cells and CCR7-negative CD45RA+ TemRA cells. CDR3 size: 18 residues. Trimming took 3 bases from V and 1 from J, leaving 19 bases between them. Germline assignment: CDR1 MGHDK and CDR2 SYGVNS.

The chain couples TRBV25-1 to TRBJ2-1; D tentatively fits TRBD1 or TRBD2 (6 bases each). The sequencing sample was made of memory CD8+ T cells sorted from blood. Sample subset: CD45RO+ cells pooled with CCR7-negative TemRA cells. The clonotype was recovered from a woman under 40 in good health. Here the CDR3 reads CASSEASAGDRSYNEQFF. CDR3 DNA sequence: TGTGCCAGCAGTGAGGCTAGCGCAGGGGACCGATCCTACAATGAGCAGTTCTTC.